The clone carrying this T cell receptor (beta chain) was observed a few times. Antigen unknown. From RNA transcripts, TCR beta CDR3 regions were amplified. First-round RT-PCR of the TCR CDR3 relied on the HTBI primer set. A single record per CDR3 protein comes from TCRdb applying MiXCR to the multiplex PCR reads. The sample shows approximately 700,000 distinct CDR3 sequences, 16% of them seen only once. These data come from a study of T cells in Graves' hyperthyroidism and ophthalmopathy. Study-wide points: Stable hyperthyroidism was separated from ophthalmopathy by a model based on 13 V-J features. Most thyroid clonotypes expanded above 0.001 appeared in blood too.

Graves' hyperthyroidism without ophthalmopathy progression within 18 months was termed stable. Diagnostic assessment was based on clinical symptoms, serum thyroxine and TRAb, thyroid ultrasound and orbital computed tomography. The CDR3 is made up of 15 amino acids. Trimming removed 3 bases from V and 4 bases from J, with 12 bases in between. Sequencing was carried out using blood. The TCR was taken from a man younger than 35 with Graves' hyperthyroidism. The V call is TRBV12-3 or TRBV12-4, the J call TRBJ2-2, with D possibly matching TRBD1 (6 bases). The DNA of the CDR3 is TGTGCCAGCAGTTTCGTACAGGGAGTCACCGGGGAGCTGTTTTTT. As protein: CASSFVQGVTGELFF.